Reported below is one TCR beta chain. The antigen is undetermined. The sequenced template was RNA, covering the TCR beta CDR3 region. An initial RT-PCR round employing HTBI primers preceded a second-round multiplex PCR. MiXCR was run by TCRdb on the multiplex PCR reads, yielding one entry per CDR3 protein. The sample includes 200,000 to 300,000 distinct CDR3 sequences, around 50% of them seen just once. The data belong to a study of Graves' ophthalmopathy and Graves' hyperthyroidism. Whole-study context: Before any treatment was given, at initial diagnosis, peripheral blood was collected. Study observations and caveats: Distinction of ophthalmopathy from stable hyperthyroidism by a 13-signature model reached 85% to 90% sensitivity and 75% to 84% specificity.

The CDR3 sequence is 12 residues long. The V end was cut by 0 bases, the J end by 8 bases, with 7 bases between. Germline CDR1 reads DFQATT; CDR2 reads SNEGSKA (reference sequence). This TCR derives from an adult man with Graves' ophthalmopathy. The sequencing input was peripheral blood. The rearrangement uses TRBV20-1 and TRBJ1-4; D is possibly TRBD1 (5 bases). CDR3 region: CSARDRGEKLFF. DNA for the CDR3: TGCAGTGCTAGAGATCGGGGGGAAAAACTGTTTTTT.